This T cell receptor beta chain was recovered during a study of cytomegalovirus exposure and HLA in healthy donors (TCRdb year 2017). At the level of the whole study: An earlier analysis of several hundred of the donors reported about 280 Gb of sequence data and 117 million unique TCR beta sequences obtained from some 200 million T cells. An earlier analysis of several hundred of the donors used high-throughput TCR beta sequencing to judge whether each TCR beta V gene segment behaved as functional or pseudogenic. A later analysis re-analyzed previously published TCR beta repertoires from 550 to 700 donors and added high-resolution HLA genotyping to study TCR occurrence patterns. In the later analysis, no new phenotypic data were used to find candidate immune exposures; instead, reliance was placed on TCR beta sequences and their occurrence across donors. Among the approximately 400 genotyped donors, roughly 80% belonged to the genetic ancestry cluster associated with self-reported Caucasian donors. An early release covering roughly 580 HLA-typed donors comprised roughly 300 gigabases of sequencing data and some 79 million unique TCR sequences. The number of donors typed differed by locus, with about 629-630 for A, B, C, DRB1 and DQB1, around 500 for DQA1, under 610 for DPA1, and 472 for DPB1. High-throughput TCR immunosequencing, statistical association of individual TCRs with disease status, and machine learning were combined to predict cytomegalovirus infection status. On average, roughly 240,000 unique TCR beta nucleotide sequences were sequenced per donor among a few hundred genotyped donors of the cohort, with roughly 18% of those sequences being non-productive. The study profiled the T cell repertoires of some 610 subjects by immunosequencing and related them to cytomegalovirus serostatus. Because of strong linkage in the cohort, five DR-DQ haplotypes were treated as single units for association and clustering. Donor age, sex, ethnicity and CMV serostatus were compiled alongside the repertoire data. The study aimed to test whether cataloging public T cell receptors could reveal signatures of past pathogen exposure. Every discovery cohort repertoire had been produced on one sequencing platform. Genome-wide SNP genotypes for about 55% of the roughly 670 donors were used in a later genetic analysis, which treated that subset as a discovery cohort. HLA typing covered class I and class II loci at four-digit resolution. Besides the first cohort of around 670 subjects, a separate validation cohort made up of 95 to 150 different subjects was used. Summary of the overall study and its limitations: Three of the identified cytomegalovirus-associated TCR beta chains were confirmed in vitro to be specific for cytomegalovirus antigens. A further reported finding was that TCR beta sequences accurately predicted the HLA-A and HLA-B alleles for most subjects in the first cohort. When HLA alleles, especially DR and DQ, strongly co-occurred, TCR associations were difficult to assign to individual alleles. The sequencing pipeline was judged likely to have produced a cluster of highly shared sequence variants as a technical artifact. For the cohort, immune exposure information was limited to CMV serostatus. According to a later analysis, most CMV-associated TCR beta chains appeared to be HLA-restricted, and the HLA associations seemed to be driven largely by CMV exposure. Specific HLA alleles were associated with 15,000 to 20,000 TCR beta sequences at a false discovery rate of 0.05 in a later analysis. Compared with equally common non-associated chains, HLA-associated TCR beta chains in a later analysis were more clonally expanded and had lower generation probabilities. In the study, approximately 160 TCR beta chains were listed as associated with cytomegalovirus. Broadly in line with IMGT annotations, most TCR beta V segments showed up in productive rearrangements about 87% or about 30% of the time in an earlier analysis of 450 to 750 of the donors. Presence/absence analyses assumed roughly uniform sequencing depth across donors, an assumption that may not hold. According to a later analysis, TCR association rates differed among HLA loci, with DRB1 alleles showing the most associated TCRs and HLA-C alleles showing the fewest. Compared with the roughly 720-donor mean, donors in an Asian-associated ancestry cluster had fewer N-insertions in productive TCRs, according to a later genetic analysis. In a later genetic analysis, a missense DCLRE1C variant was associated with V-gene and J-gene trimming of TCR beta chains, and the association was replicated in an independent cohort. The earlier analysis of 450 to 700 of the donors excluded around 17 rarely observed V segments, including chromosome 9 orphons, because counts were too low. HLA typing was unavailable for some donors at each locus, so association tests used only the typed subset. Correlated functional status among segregating V segments might be attributable to linkage disequilibrium, but an unknown experimental factor could not be ruled out. The authors suggested that the approach could potentially be generalized to other disease states and immunological phenotypes. In both the original and validation cohorts, the classifier was reported to diagnose cytomegalovirus status with high specificity and sensitivity. The cohort was sequenced for TCR beta chains only, and without alpha or paired-chain data the features that could be detected were limited. The 87-base-pair reads could not distinguish some IMGT-functional V segments, including TRBV6-2 and TRBV6-3, so those segments were excluded. A later analysis reported that several top co-occurrence clusters appeared linked to parvovirus B19, influenza, CMV and Epstein-Barr virus. Across donors, most TCR sequences were observed very rarely, whereas some public TCRs were present in many individuals.

The cohort consisted of approximately 690 healthy bone marrow donors. At the time of sampling, all cohort members were nominally healthy, though unrecorded immune exposures were likely present. The donor tested CMV seronegative and was one of the 352 seronegative cohort members. Every donor gave a peripheral blood sample, and the peripheral blood mononuclear cells from that sample were used for TCR beta sequencing. The Qiagen DNeasy Blood Extraction Kit was used to extract genomic DNA from the blood cell samples. V is trimmed back by 6 bases and J by 3 bases, and the junction contains 12 bases that no gene match accounts for. The CDR3 runs 16 amino acids, cysteine and phenylalanine included. The entry retains the CDR3 DNA only, 48 bases that are in frame from base 1. Sequences MDHEN (CDR1) and SYDVKM (CDR2) are obtained from the germline V gene. The library was produced with the immunoSEQ multiplex PCR assay. For the multiplex PCR, a mixture combining 60 forward primers for TCR Vbeta segments and 13 reverse primers for TCR Jbeta segments was used. A multiplex PCR assay on genomic DNA amplified the CDR3 region of rearranged TCR beta genes. The amplified TCR beta libraries were sequenced on the Illumina HiSeq System as 87-base-pair reads. In the authors' own workflow: In a later analysis, tens of millions of unique TCR beta chains were counted across the approximately 620 repertoires, and about 9.9 million of these chains were shared by at least two donors. Raw reads were error-corrected and collapsed into unique sequences by a nearest-neighbor algorithm in which closely related sequences were merged to remove PCR and sequencing errors. To assign V, D and J gene segments, CDR3 sequences were aligned to IMGT reference sequences. Each retained sequence needed at least a six-nucleotide match to both a V gene segment and a J gene segment. Rearrangements were called productive when the CDR3 lacked stop codons and stayed in frame with V and J; all others were non-productive. CDR3 was defined by IMGT convention, running from the second conserved V-encoded cysteine to the conserved J-encoded phenylalanine. In an earlier analysis of 550 to 650 of the donors, sequences lacking an unambiguous match to a single V gene segment were excluded. An earlier analysis of 550 to 650 of the donors classified V segments as functional when productive rearrangements were above 56.7% and as segregating when the standard deviation between donors was above 5%. A statistical classification framework was developed to diagnose cytomegalovirus status using the catalog of TCR beta chain sequences. In a later analysis, TCR nucleotide sequences were compared against IMGT/GENE-DB human TR gene sequences so that V and J genes could be assigned. In a later analysis, CDR3 sequences and most-parsimonious VDJ recombination scenarios were assigned using the TCRdist pipeline. A later analysis defined each TCR beta chain by its CDR3 amino acid sequence plus V-gene family, and excluded reads lacking a unique V-gene family. To address suspected cross-contamination and a sequencing artifact, a later analysis removed roughly 580 highly shared, low-generation-probability nucleotide sequences. A later analysis calculated a clonal expansion index for each public chain from normalized within-repertoire ranks of inferred template counts. In a later analysis, generation probabilities were computed using a VDJ recombination model fitted to out-of-frame rearrangements, and the results were checked against IGoR. Hypergeometric tests were used in a later analysis to score TCR-TCR, TCR-HLA and TCR-CMV co-occurrence, with a repertoire-size bias correction applied to the TCR pairs. In a later analysis, false discovery rates were estimated by permuting HLA or CMV assignments 20 times. A later analysis grouped co-occurring TCRs with DBSCAN, adding TCRdist sequence similarity when clustering within HLA-allele-positive subsets. Repertoires with fewer than 30,000 or more than 120,000 public chains were left out of co-occurrence clustering, as were four to six repertoires with anomalous nucleotide sharing. In TCRdb, the immuneACCESS table is reduced to in-frame sequences with V and J assigned. These tables do not hold every clone; where another copy was compared, an unresolved V gene accounts for under half, and the others remain unexplained. The DNA was the basis for D and trimming; V, J and clone size are from that table. This sample comprises 90,000 or so clones, 82% of them detected only once. Around 3.8% of the sample goes to the ten largest clones.

A note on this clone: The target of this receptor is not known. The input lacks base qualities; no much larger clone sits a single base away.

The sequenced sample consisted of PBMCs. This TCR was recovered from a man aged 45-65 years in good health and CMV-seronegative. The rearranged chain carries TRBV28 and TRBJ1-1; 8 middle bases align to TRBD1. The nucleotides are TGTGCCAGCAGCCCACTAATTACAGGGGGGCACACTGAAGCTTTCTTT. Its amino acids are CASSPLITGGHTEAFF.